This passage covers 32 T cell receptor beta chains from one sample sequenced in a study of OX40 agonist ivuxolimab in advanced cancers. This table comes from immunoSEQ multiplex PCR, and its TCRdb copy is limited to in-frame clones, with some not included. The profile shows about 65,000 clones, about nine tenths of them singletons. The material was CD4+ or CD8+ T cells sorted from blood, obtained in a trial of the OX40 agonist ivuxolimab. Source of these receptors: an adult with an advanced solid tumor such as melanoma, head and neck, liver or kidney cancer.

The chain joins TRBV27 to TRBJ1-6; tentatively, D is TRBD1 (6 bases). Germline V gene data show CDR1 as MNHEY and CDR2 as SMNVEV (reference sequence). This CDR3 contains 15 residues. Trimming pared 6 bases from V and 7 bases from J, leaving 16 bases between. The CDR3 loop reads CASRPQGRPNSPLHF. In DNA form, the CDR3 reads TGTGCCAGCAGGCCCCAGGGGCGACCAAATTCACCCCTCCACTTT.

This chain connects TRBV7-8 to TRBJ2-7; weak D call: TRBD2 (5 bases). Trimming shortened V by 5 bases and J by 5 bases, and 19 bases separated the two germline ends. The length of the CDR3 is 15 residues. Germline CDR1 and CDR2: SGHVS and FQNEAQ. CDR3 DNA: TGTGCCAGCAGCCCCACCAGAGGGTGGATGCACGAGCAGTACTTC. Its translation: CASSPTRGWMHEQYF.

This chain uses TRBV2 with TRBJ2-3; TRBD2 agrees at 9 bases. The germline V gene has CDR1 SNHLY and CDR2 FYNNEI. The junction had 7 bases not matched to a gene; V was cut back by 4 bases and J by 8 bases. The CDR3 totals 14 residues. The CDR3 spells CASSVAGAPVTQYF. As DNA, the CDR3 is TGTGCCAGCAGTGTAGCGGGGGCCCCCGTTACGCAGTATTTT.

The CDR3 bases are TGTGCCAGCAGCGTAGTCGGACAGGGGAGCAATGAGCAGTTCTTC. Protein: CASSVVGQGSNEQFF. V gene TRBV9 combines with J gene TRBJ2-1, with 9 bases fitting TRBD1. V shed 0 bases, J shed 6 bases, and the junction held 4 bases outside the gene matches. This CDR3 spans 15 amino acids. Germline V lookup: CDR1 SGDLS, CDR2 YYNGEE.

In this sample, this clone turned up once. The CDR3 sequence is CASSLGVRAANEKLFF. DNA of the CDR3: TGTGCCAGCAGCCTTGGAGTAAGGGCCGCTAATGAAAAACTGTTTTTT. The rearrangement uses TRBV11-2 and TRBJ1-4; D remains ambiguous. V was clipped by 5 bases and J by 3 bases, with 16 bases between them. The length of the CDR3 is 16 residues. Germline CDR1 SGHAT, CDR2 FQNNGV.

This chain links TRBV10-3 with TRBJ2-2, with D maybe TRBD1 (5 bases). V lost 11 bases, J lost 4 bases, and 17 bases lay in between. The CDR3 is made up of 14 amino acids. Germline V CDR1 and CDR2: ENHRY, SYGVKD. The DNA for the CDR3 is TGTGCCGTCGACCCAGGGATTACCACCGGGGAGCTGTTTTTT. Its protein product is CAVDPGITTGELFF.

CDR3 region: CASSWATSTDTQYF. In DNA, the CDR3 is TGCGCCAGCAGCTGGGCAACTAGCACAGATACGCAGTATTTT. V is TRBV5-1 and J is TRBJ2-3; D unclear. Germline V gene sequence: CDR1 SGHRS, CDR2 YFSETQ. This CDR3 is built from 14 residues. V lost 3 bases, J lost 0 bases, and 8 bases lay in between.

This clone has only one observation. The CDR3 loop is CASSIAGGTGNTIYF. The CDR3 bases are TGTGCCAGTAGTATAGCGGGGGGAACCGGAAACACCATATATTTT. The chain links TRBV19 to TRBJ1-3; maybe TRBD1 (5 bases). Between the trimmed V and J ends, which lost 1 base and 4 bases, there was a span of 11 bases. Looked up from germline, CDR1 is LNHDA and CDR2 is SQIVND (reference sequence). The CDR3 consists of 15 residues.

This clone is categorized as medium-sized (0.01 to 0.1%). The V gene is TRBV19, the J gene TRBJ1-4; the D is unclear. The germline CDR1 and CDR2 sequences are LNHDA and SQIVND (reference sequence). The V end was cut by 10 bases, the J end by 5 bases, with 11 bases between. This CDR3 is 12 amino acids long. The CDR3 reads CATKGGNEKLFF. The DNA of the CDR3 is TGTGCCACCAAGGGCGGAAATGAAAAACTGTTTTTT.

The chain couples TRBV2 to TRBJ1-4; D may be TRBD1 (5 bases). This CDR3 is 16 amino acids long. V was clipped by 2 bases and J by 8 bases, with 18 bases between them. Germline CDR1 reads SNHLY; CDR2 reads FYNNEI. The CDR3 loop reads CASSESRAGRTEKLFF. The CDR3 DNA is TGTGCCAGCAGTGAATCAAGGGCAGGGAGGACAGAAAAACTGTTTTTT.

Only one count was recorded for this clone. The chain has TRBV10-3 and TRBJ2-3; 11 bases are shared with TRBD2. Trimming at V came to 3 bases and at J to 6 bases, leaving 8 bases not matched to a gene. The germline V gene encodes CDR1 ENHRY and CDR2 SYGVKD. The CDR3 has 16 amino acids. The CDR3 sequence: CAISDGLTSGADTQYF. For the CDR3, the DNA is TGTGCCATCAGTGACGGCCTGACTAGCGGGGCTGATACGCAGTATTTT.

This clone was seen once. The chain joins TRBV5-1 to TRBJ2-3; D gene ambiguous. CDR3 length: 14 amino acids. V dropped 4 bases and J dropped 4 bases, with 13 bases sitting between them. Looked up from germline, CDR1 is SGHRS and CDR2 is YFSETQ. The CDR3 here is CASSPDPLPDTQYF. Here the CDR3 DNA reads TGCGCCAGCAGCCCGGACCCTCTACCAGATACGCAGTATTTT.

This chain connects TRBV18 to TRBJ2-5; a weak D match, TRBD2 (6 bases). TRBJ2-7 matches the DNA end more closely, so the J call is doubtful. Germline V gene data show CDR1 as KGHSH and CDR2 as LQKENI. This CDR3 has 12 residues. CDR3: CASSPGGNEQYF. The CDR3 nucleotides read TGTGCCAGCTCCCCCGGGGGTAACGAGCAGTACTTC.

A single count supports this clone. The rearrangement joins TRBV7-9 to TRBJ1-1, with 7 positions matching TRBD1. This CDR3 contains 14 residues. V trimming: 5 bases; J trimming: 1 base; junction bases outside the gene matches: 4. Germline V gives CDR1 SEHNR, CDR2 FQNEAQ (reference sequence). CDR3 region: CASSPRQGNTEAFF. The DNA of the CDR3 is TGTGCCAGCAGCCCAAGACAGGGGAACACTGAAGCTTTCTTT.

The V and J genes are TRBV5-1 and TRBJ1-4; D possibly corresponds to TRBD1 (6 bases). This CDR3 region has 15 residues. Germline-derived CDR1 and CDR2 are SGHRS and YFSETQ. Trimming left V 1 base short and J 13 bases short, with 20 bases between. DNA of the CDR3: TGCGCCAGCAGCTTGTCCCAGGGGCGGGTAGCCGGACTGTTTTTT. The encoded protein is CASSLSQGRVAGLFF.

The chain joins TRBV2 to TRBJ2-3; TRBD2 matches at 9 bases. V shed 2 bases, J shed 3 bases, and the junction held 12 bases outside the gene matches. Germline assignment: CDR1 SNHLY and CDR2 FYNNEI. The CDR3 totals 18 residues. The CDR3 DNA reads TGTGCCAGCAGTGAACGGGCGGGGGGGCGGCGTTTTACAGATACGCAGTATTTT. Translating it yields CASSERAGGRRFTDTQYF.

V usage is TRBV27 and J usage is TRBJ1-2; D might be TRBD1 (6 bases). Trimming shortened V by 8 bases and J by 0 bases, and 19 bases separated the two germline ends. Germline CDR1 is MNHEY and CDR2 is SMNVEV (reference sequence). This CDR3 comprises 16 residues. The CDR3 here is CASRRQATFSNYGYTF. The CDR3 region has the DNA TGTGCCAGCCGGAGACAGGCTACCTTTTCTAACTATGGCTACACCTTC.

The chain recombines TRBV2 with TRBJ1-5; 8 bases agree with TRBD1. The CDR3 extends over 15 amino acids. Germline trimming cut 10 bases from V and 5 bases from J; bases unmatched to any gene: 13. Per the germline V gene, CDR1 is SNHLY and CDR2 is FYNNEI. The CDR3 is CATRGGTGLYQPQHF. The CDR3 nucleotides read TGTGCCACCAGGGGAGGGACAGGTCTTTATCAGCCCCAGCATTTT. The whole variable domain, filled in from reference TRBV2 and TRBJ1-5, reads EPEVTQTPSHQVTQMGQEVILRCVPISNHLYFYWYRQILGQKVEFLVSFYNNEISEKSEIFDDQFSVERPDGSNFTLKIRSTKLEDSAMYFCATRGGTGLYQPQHFGDGTRLSIL.

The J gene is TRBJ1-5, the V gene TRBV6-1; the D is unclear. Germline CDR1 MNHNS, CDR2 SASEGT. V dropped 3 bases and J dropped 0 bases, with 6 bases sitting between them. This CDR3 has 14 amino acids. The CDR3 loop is CASSDLSSNQPQHF. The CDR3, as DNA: TGTGCCAGCAGTGATCTTTCTAGCAATCAGCCCCAGCATTTT.

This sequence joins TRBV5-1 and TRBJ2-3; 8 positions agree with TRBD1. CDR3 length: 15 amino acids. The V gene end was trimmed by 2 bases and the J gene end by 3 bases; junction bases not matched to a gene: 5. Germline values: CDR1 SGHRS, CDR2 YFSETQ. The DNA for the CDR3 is TGCGCCAGCAGCTTAGCGACAGGGGCGACAGATACGCAGTATTTT. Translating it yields CASSLATGATDTQYF.

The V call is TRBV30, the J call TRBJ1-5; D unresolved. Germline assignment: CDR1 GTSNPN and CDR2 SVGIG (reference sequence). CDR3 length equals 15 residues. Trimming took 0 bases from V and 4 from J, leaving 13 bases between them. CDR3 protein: CAWSVRNVGNQPQHF. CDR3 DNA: TGTGCCTGGAGTGTACGAAATGTGGGTAATCAGCCCCAGCATTTT.

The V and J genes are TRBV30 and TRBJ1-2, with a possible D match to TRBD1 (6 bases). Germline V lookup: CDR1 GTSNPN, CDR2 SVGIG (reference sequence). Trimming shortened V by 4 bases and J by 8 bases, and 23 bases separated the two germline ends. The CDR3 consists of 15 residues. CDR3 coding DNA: TGTGCCTGGATCGGAGACCCCGGGGGGGCTCGGGGCTACACCTTC. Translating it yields CAWIGDPGGARGYTF. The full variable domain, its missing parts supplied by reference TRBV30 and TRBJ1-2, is SQTIHQWPATLVQPVGSPLSLECTVEGTSNPNLYWYRQAAGRGLQLLFYSVGIGQISSEVPQNLSASRPQDRQFILSSKKLLLSDSGFYLCAWIGDPGGARGYTFGSGTRLTVV.

The CDR3 DNA sequence: TGTGCCACCAGCCCCAATTACCCCGGGTCTCAGACCGGCTCTGGAAACACCATATATTTT. Translated, it gives CATSPNYPGSQTGSGNTIYF. The chain links TRBV15 to TRBJ1-3; D is unresolved. V lost 5 bases, J lost 0 bases, and 26 bases lay in between. The CDR3 is made up of 20 amino acids. Germline V lookup: CDR1 LNHNV, CDR2 YYDKDF (reference sequence).

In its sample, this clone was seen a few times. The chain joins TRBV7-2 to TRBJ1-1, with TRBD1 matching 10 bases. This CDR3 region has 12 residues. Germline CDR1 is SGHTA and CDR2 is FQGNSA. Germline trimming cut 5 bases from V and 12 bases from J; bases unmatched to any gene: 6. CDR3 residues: CASSQGTGVTFF. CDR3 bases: TGTGCCAGCAGCCAGGGGACAGGGGTAACTTTCTTT.

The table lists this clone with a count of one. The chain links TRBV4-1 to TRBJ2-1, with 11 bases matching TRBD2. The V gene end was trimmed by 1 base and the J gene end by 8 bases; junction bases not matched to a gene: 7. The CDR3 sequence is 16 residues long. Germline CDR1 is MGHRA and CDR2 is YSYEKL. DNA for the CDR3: TGCGCCAGCAGCCAAGCTATAGCGGGGGGGCCATATGAGCAGTTCTTC. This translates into CASSQAIAGGPYEQFF.

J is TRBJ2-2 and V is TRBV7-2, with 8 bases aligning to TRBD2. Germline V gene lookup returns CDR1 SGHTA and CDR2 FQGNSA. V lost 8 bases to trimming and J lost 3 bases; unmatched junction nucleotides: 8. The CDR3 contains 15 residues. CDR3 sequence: CASGTRGVHTGELFF. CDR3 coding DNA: TGTGCCAGCGGGACTAGGGGGGTTCACACCGGGGAGCTGTTTTTT. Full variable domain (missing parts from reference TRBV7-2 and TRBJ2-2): GAGVSQSPSNKVTEKGKDVELRCDPISGHTALYWYRQSLGQGLEFLIYFQGNSAPDKSGLPSDRFSAERTGGSVSTLTIQRTQQEDSAVYLCASGTRGVHTGELFFGEGSRLTVL.

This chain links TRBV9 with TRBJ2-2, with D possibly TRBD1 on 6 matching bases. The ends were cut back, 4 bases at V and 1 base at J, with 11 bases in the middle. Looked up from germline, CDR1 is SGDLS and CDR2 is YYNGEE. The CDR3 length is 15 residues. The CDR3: CASSQSTGNTGELFF. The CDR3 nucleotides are TGTGCCAGCAGCCAATCGACAGGGAACACCGGGGAGCTGTTTTTT.

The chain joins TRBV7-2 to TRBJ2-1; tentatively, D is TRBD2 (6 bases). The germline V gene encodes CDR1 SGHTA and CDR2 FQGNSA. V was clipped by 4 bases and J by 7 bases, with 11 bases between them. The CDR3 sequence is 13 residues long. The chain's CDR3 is CASSSGGKNEQFF. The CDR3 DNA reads TGTGCCAGCAGCTCGGGCGGGAAGAATGAGCAGTTCTTC. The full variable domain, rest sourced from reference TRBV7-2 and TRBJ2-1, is GAGVSQSPSNKVTEKGKDVELRCDPISGHTALYWYRQSLGQGLEFLIYFQGNSAPDKSGLPSDRFSAERTGGSVSTLTIQRTQQEDSAVYLCASSSGGKNEQFFGPGTRLTVL.

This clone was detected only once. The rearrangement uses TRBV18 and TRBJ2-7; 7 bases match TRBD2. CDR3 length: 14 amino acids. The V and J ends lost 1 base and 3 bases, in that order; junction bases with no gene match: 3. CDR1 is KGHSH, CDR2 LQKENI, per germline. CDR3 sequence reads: CASSPRGRVYEQYF. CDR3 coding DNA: TGTGCCAGCTCACCACGGGGGAGGGTCTACGAGCAGTACTTC.

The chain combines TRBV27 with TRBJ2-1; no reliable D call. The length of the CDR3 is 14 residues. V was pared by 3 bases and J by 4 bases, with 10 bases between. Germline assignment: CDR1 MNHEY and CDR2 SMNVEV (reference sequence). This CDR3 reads CASSFSRRYNEQFF. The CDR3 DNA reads TGTGCCAGCAGTTTTAGTCGGCGGTACAATGAGCAGTTCTTC.

CDR3 sequence reads: CASRLGGKRDSSYEQYF. The CDR3, as DNA: TGTGCAAGTCGCTTAGGGGGAAAAAGGGACAGCTCCTACGAGCAGTACTTC. The chain carries TRBV12-2 and TRBJ2-7; the table assigns TRBD1, which was not confirmed against the DNA. TRBV12-2 has pseudogene status. The CDR3 spans 17 residues.

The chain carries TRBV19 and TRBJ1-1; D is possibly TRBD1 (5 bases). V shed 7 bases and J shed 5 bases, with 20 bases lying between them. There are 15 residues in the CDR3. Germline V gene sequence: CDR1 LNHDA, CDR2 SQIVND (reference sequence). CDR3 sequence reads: CASTALMSGGTEAFF. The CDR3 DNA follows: TGTGCCAGTACCGCGTTGATGTCCGGGGGGACTGAAGCTTTCTTT. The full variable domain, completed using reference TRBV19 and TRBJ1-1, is DGGITQSPKYLFRKEGQNVTLSCEQNLNHDAMYWYRQDPGQGLRLIYYSQIVNDFQKGDIAEGYSVSREKKESFPLTVTSAQKNPTAFYLCASTALMSGGTEAFFGQGTRLTVV.